The clone carrying this T cell receptor beta chain was found a few times. Antigen: not known. PCR amplification relied on 60 Vbeta primers (plus 13 Jbeta primers). The table came from immunoSEQ multiplex PCR; TCRdb's copy has only in-frame clones and leaves some out. The sample yields tens of thousands of clones, 86% seen once. J lost 7 bases, V lost 6 bases, and 5 bases had no gene match. The CDR3 consists of 13 residues. Germline CDR1 reads SGHDN; CDR2 reads FVKESK. The source of the sample is a study of cytomegalovirus exposure and HLA in healthy donors. Study-wide results and caveats: Analyzed later, most CMV-associated TCR beta chains appeared HLA-restricted.

The specimen sequenced was PBMCs. The V gene is TRBV14, the J gene TRBJ2-7, with 11 bases identical to TRBD2. The sequence was obtained from a woman between 35 and 50 years old in good health and CMV-seropositive. CDR3 loop: CASRTSGALEQYF. The DNA of the CDR3 is TGTGCCAGCAGGACTAGCGGGGCTTTGGAGCAGTACTTC.